This T cell receptor (beta chain) was sequenced for a study of T cells expressing NK-cell markers. After re-calling the 5' RACE reads, TCRdb lists one entry per CDR3 protein, DNA absent. The specimen's table records some 410,000 distinct CDR3 sequences. CDR1 is DFQATT, CDR2 SNEGSKA, per germline (reference sequence). CDR3 size: 12 residues. The receptor comes from a woman aged 18 to 75 in good health. The genes are TRBV20-1 and TRBJ1-1. The material sequenced was blood T cells: a sorted CD56 or NKG2C T cell subset, CD4+ or CD8+ T cells, or bulk PBMC T cells (not recorded which). CDR3 in amino acids: CRLSGGNTEAFF.